This passage covers 25 T cell receptor beta chains from one sample sequenced in a study of patients and donors after allogeneic stem cell transplantation (dated by TCRdb to the early 2020s). Libraries came from RT-PCR. Sequencing took place on a NextSeq 550. In TCRdb, the public reads were trimmed at Q25 with fastp and aligned with MiXCR, with productive beta chains retained. Every entry covers one CDR3 protein and lists the most common genes and DNA from its rows. This sample is represented by more than 850,000 distinct CDR3 sequences; more than 15% of them were singletons. The ten largest account for around 6% of the sample. What was sequenced was blood, either unsorted or a sorted T cell fraction (not recorded which). Every receptor here comes from a human donor who was either an allogeneic HSCT recipient or a stem cell or donor lymphocyte infusion donor (not recorded which). It is not recorded whose cells these are; they may come from a transplant donor.

In its sample, this clonotype was seen a few times. This chain uses TRBV4-2 with TRBJ2-5; TRBD1 aligns across 11 bases. Trimming removed 5 bases from V and 5 bases from J; junction bases left unmatched: 10. The length of the CDR3 is 16 residues. The V gene's germline CDR1 is LGHNA and CDR2 YNFKEQ. The DNA of the CDR3 is TGTGCCAGCAGCACCGGACAGGGGGCGCCGGGTGAGACCCAGTACTTC. It specifies CASSTGQGAPGETQYF.

The chain has TRBV11-2 and TRBJ2-1, with 7 bases aligning to TRBD2. The junction had 16 bases not matched to a gene; V was cut back by 2 bases and J by 6 bases. Looked up from germline, CDR1 is SGHAT and CDR2 is FQNNGV. The CDR3 spans 18 residues. The CDR3 protein is CASSLWDYGGKSGNEQFF. CDR3 DNA: TGTGCCAGCAGCTTATGGGACTACGGCGGGAAGTCGGGCAATGAGCAGTTCTTC.

The CDR3 here is CASSQGESGQDLSNQPQHF. The CDR3, as DNA: TGTGCCAGCAGCCAAGGAGAGAGCGGACAGGACCTCTCCAATCAGCCCCAGCATTTT. The chain couples TRBV3-1 to TRBJ1-5, with 7 bases matching TRBD1. Germline assignment: CDR1 LGHDT and CDR2 YNNKEL (reference sequence). The CDR3 is 19 amino acids. V was clipped by 1 base and J by 3 bases; unmatched bases: 15.

The chain combines TRBV4-3 with TRBJ2-5; unclear D gene. V gave up 0 bases and J gave up 0 bases, with 8 bases separating them. Germline V CDR1 and CDR2: LGHNA, YSLEER. CDR3 length: 15 residues. CDR3: CASSQDRHYQETQYF. The DNA for the CDR3 is TGCGCCAGCAGCCAAGATCGACATTACCAAGAGACCCAGTACTTC.

The sample holds one count of this clonotype. The chain links TRBV2 to TRBJ2-7, with a possible D match to TRBD2 (5 bases). V lost 2 bases to trimming and J lost 0 bases, with 8 bases between them. Per germline, CDR1 SNHLY and CDR2 FYNNEI. CDR3 length: 14 amino acids. CDR3 residues: CASSEIRGSYEQYF. CDR3 sequence (DNA): TGTGCCAGCAGTGAAATACGGGGCTCCTACGAGCAGTACTTC.

V usage is TRBV29-1 and J usage is TRBJ2-1; D is possibly TRBD2 (5 bases). Germline loops: CDR1 SQVTM, CDR2 ANQGSEA. This CDR3 has 13 residues. Trimming stripped 5 bases from V and 6 bases from J, with 14 bases between. The CDR3 sequence: CSVSQLDSNEQFF. The DNA for the CDR3 is TGCAGCGTTAGTCAACTAGATTCCAATGAGCAGTTCTTC.

This clonotype was found a few times. V usage is TRBV7-3 and J usage is TRBJ2-3; D not resolved. With 0 bases removed from V and 0 bases from J, the gap between germline ends came to 19 bases. The CDR3 sequence is 19 residues long. CDR1 SGHTA and CDR2 FQGTGA come from the germline V gene. CDR3 residues: CASSLTGTLSRPSTDTQYF. DNA of the CDR3: TGTGCCAGCAGCTTAACTGGTACACTAAGCAGACCTAGCACAGATACGCAGTATTTT.

This rearrangement joins TRBV20-1 to TRBJ2-2; 10 nucleotides match TRBD2. This CDR3 is built from 15 residues. The V and J ends lost 0 bases and 5 bases, in that order; junction bases with no gene match: 3. Per germline, CDR1 DFQATT and CDR2 SNEGSKA (reference sequence). The CDR3, as DNA: TGCAGTGCTAGAGATCCTAGCGGGAGTACCGGGGAGCTGTTTTTT. This encodes CSARDPSGSTGELFF.

This chain links TRBV30 with TRBJ2-5, with D hard to call. The V and J ends lost 4 bases and 5 bases respectively, with 8 bases between them. CDR1 and CDR2 (germline): GTSNPN, SVGIG (reference sequence). The CDR3 covers 11 residues. CDR3 bases: TGTGCCTGGAACCCCGGGGAGACCCAGTACTTC. It translates to CAWNPGETQYF.

This clonotype has a handful of counts. The chain recombines TRBV29-1 with TRBJ1-2; a possible D gene is TRBD1 (5 bases). CDR3 length: 13 residues. The V gene lost 6 bases and the J gene lost 0 bases, with 11 bases spanning the gap. CDR1 is SQVTM and CDR2 is ANQGSEA in the germline V gene. CDR3 protein: CSVKDSPNYGYTF. In DNA form, the CDR3 reads TGCAGCGTCAAAGACAGTCCTAACTATGGCTACACCTTC.

The rearrangement uses TRBV7-6 and TRBJ2-2; a weak D match, TRBD2 (7 bases). In germline, CDR1 is SGHVS, CDR2 FNYEAQ. Trimming cost V 4 bases and J 4 bases, with 16 bases left between them. This CDR3 comprises 16 residues. The DNA of the CDR3 is TGTGCCAGCAGCTCGAAGGGGGGGGCAGGCACCGGGGAGCTGTTTTTT. This encodes CASSSKGGAGTGELFF.

The rearrangement joins TRBV11-2 to TRBJ1-5; tentatively, D is TRBD1 (5 bases). V was trimmed by 0 bases and J by 4 bases, leaving 16 bases between them. Germline V gene lookup returns CDR1 SGHAT and CDR2 FQNNGV. CDR3 size: 17 residues. The CDR3 here is CASSLDQGGRGNQPQHF. DNA for the CDR3: TGTGCCAGCAGCTTAGATCAGGGAGGACGGGGGAATCAGCCCCAGCATTTT.

This clonotype showed up many times. The J gene is TRBJ2-2, the V gene TRBV2; the D gene is possibly TRBD2 (6 bases). The CDR3 contains 13 residues. CDR1 and CDR2 from the germline V gene are SNHLY and FYNNEI. V lost 8 bases and J 5 bases, leaving 12 bases between the germline ends. CDR3 in amino acids: CASGDGGTGELFF. As DNA, the CDR3 is TGTGCCAGCGGGGACGGAGGGACCGGGGAGCTGTTTTTT.

This clonotype appeared a single time. Since a much larger clone is just one base distant, this may be a read error. The chain recombines TRBV20-1 with TRBJ1-5; D remains unclear. The V end lost 7 bases, the J end lost 2 bases, and 12 bases lay between the germline ends. The germline V gene has CDR1 DFQATT and CDR2 SNEGSKA (reference sequence). The CDR3 contains 13 residues. The CDR3 loop reads CSGKGSGNQPQHF. CDR3 nucleotide sequence: TGCAGTGGTAAAGGGAGCGGCAATCAGCCCCAGCATTTT.

This clonotype was detected only a few times. V and J are TRBV20-1 and TRBJ2-3; 8 bases are a match to TRBD2. Germline CDR1 reads DFQATT; CDR2 reads SNEGSKA (reference sequence). Trimming took 6 bases from V and 6 from J; bases not matched to a gene: 11. There are 14 residues in the CDR3. The chain's CDR3 is CSASTSAGWDTQYF. In DNA form, the CDR3 reads TGCAGTGCGTCGACTAGCGCGGGGTGGGATACGCAGTATTTT.

The J gene is TRBJ2-7, the V gene TRBV20-1; D unclear. V lost 6 bases, J lost 0 bases, and 18 bases lay in between. CDR1 and CDR2 from the germline V gene are DFQATT and SNEGSKA (reference sequence). This CDR3 region has 15 residues. CDR3 bases: TGCAGTGCCACTACCCACTCGACGAGCTCCTACGAGCAGTACTTC. This translates into CSATTHSTSSYEQYF.

This clonotype was counted between two and nine times. This chain uses TRBV6-5 with TRBJ2-4, with 8 nucleotides matching TRBD1. CDR3 length: 16 residues. With 2 bases clipped from V and 3 bases from J, the junction kept 6 bases outside the gene matches. Germline CDR1 and CDR2: MNHEY and SVGAGI. The CDR3 DNA follows: TGTGCCAGCAGTTACGGGACAGGAGTACTCAAAAACATTCAGTACTTC. Translated, it gives CASSYGTGVLKNIQYF.

The sample holds a few counts of this clonotype. The rearrangement joins TRBV7-8 to TRBJ1-5; D may be TRBD1 (6 bases). V dropped 5 bases and J dropped 3 bases, with 14 bases sitting between them. The CDR3 length is 15 residues. Per the germline V gene, CDR1 is SGHVS and CDR2 is FQNEAQ. The CDR3 bases are TGTGCCAGCAGCCCACAAGACAGGTACAATCAGCCCCAGCATTTT. The encoded protein is CASSPQDRYNQPQHF. Full variable domain (missing parts from reference TRBV7-8 and TRBJ1-5): GAGVSQSPRYKVAKRGQDVALRCDPISGHVSLFWYQQALGQGPEFLTYFQNEAQLDKSGLPSDRFFAERPEGSVSTLKIQRTQQEDSAVYLCASSPQDRYNQPQHFGDGTRLSIL.

The genes are TRBV12-3 or TRBV12-4 and TRBJ2-2; 7 nucleotides agree with TRBD2. Germline trimming cut 11 bases from V and 8 bases from J; bases unmatched to any gene: 5. The CDR3 is made up of 11 amino acids. DNA of the CDR3: TGTGCCCTGGGGGGGACGGGGGAGCTGTTTTTT. Protein product: CALGGTGELFF.

This chain connects TRBV29-1 to TRBJ2-1; D is undetermined. The CDR3 runs to 15 residues. CDR1 and CDR2 (germline): SQVTM, ANQGSEA. V was pared by 6 bases and J by 6 bases, with 21 bases between. CDR3 coding DNA: TGCAGCGTGAAAGAACGGCAGAGAGTCGCCAATGAGCAGTTCTTC. Protein sequence: CSVKERQRVANEQFF.

The chain uses TRBV20-1 and TRBJ1-5; 10 nucleotides agree with TRBD1. CDR3 length: 16 amino acids. Germline-derived CDR1 and CDR2 are DFQATT and SNEGSKA (reference sequence). V dropped 4 bases and J dropped 2; count of bases not matched to a gene: 8. The CDR3 sequence: CSAIDGDRGGNQPQHF. Written as DNA, the CDR3 is TGCAGTGCTATCGACGGGGACAGGGGAGGCAATCAGCCCCAGCATTTT.

CDR3 loop: CASSRTPAANPNTGELFF. In DNA, the CDR3 is TGCGCCAGCAGCCGCACTCCCGCCGCAAACCCGAACACCGGGGAGCTGTTTTTT. The chain employs TRBV4-3 and TRBJ2-2; D not certain. Trimming pared 4 bases from V and 0 bases from J, leaving 18 bases between. Germline V gene sequence: CDR1 LGHNA, CDR2 YSLEER. CDR3 length: 18 amino acids.

This clonotype showed up just a few times. The rearrangement joins TRBV5-1 to TRBJ1-1; D is possibly TRBD1 (5 bases). The CDR3 has 15 amino acids. Germline V gives CDR1 SGHRS, CDR2 YFSETQ. V was cut by 1 base and J by 4 bases, with 14 bases left in between. The CDR3 nucleotides are TGCGCCAGCAGCTTGTTTGGGGCGGAGGTCACTGAAGCTTTCTTT. Translating gives CASSLFGAEVTEAFF.

About this clonotype itself: Since no conserved phenylalanine or tryptophan closes the CDR3, a read error is the likely cause. The chain is built from TRBV9 and TRBJ2-7, with D possibly being TRBD1 (6 bases). From germline, CDR1 is SGDLS and CDR2 YYNGEE. Trimming shortened V by 0 bases and J by 7 bases, and 11 bases separated the two germline ends. This CDR3 region has 13 residues. CDR3 DNA: TGTGCCAGCAGCGTAGACTACAGGGATGAGCAGTACATC. This gives the protein CASSVDYRDEQYI.

In this sample, this clonotype turned up a few times. This rearrangement joins TRBV7-9 to TRBJ2-7, with D unclear. Germline CDR1 reads SEHNR; CDR2 reads FQNEAQ (reference sequence). V lost 6 bases to trimming and J lost 0 bases, with 6 bases between them. There are 12 residues in the CDR3. CDR3 DNA: TGTGCCAGCAGGGAAATCTCCTACGAGCAGTACTTC. It is translated as CASREISYEQYF.